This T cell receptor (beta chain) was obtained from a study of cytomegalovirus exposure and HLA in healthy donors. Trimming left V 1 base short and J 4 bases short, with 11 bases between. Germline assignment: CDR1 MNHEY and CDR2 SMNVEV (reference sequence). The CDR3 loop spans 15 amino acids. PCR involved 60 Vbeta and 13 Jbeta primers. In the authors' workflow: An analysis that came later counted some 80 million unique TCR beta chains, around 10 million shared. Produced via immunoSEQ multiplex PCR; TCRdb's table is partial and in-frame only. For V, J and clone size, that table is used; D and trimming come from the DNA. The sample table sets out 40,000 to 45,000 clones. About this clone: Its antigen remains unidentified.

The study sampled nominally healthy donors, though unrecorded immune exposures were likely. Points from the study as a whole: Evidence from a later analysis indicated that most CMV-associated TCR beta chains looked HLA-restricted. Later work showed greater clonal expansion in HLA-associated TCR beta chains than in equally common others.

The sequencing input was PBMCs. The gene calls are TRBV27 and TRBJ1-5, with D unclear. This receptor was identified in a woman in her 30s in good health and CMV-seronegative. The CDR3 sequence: CASSLFRGGNQPQHF. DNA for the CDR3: TGTGCCAGCAGTTTATTTCGGGGTGGGAATCAGCCCCAGCATTTT.